Here is one T cell receptor beta chain with its context. The source of the sample is a study of blood T cell repertoires in COVID-19. Study-level information: The study drew acute and convalescent COVID-19 samples from the United States, Italy and Spain. The cDNA or gDNA used as material had been derived from T cells, B-cell-depleted T cells, or PBMCs.

The CDR3 spans 12 residues. The V end was cut by 6 bases, the J end by 3 bases, with 6 bases between. Germline lookup yields CDR1 LNHDA and CDR2 SQIVND (reference sequence). In the source study's methods: Researchers report that nucleated cell counts were estimated from reference gene primer amplification. Using immunoSEQ multiplex PCR, the repertoire was profiled, and TCRdb retains in-frame clones only, with some absent. From that table come the V and J calls and clone size; the DNA was used to work out D and trimming. The sample consists of around 450,000 clones, around 88% of them appearing once. The chain carries TRBV19 and TRBJ1-5; D remains ambiguous. Sequenced: peripheral blood. The TCR comes from a woman aged 30 to 39 with acute or convalescent COVID-19. CDR3 in DNA: TGTGCCAGTAGCAGGTACAATCAGCCCCAGCATTTT. Protein: CASSRYNQPQHF.